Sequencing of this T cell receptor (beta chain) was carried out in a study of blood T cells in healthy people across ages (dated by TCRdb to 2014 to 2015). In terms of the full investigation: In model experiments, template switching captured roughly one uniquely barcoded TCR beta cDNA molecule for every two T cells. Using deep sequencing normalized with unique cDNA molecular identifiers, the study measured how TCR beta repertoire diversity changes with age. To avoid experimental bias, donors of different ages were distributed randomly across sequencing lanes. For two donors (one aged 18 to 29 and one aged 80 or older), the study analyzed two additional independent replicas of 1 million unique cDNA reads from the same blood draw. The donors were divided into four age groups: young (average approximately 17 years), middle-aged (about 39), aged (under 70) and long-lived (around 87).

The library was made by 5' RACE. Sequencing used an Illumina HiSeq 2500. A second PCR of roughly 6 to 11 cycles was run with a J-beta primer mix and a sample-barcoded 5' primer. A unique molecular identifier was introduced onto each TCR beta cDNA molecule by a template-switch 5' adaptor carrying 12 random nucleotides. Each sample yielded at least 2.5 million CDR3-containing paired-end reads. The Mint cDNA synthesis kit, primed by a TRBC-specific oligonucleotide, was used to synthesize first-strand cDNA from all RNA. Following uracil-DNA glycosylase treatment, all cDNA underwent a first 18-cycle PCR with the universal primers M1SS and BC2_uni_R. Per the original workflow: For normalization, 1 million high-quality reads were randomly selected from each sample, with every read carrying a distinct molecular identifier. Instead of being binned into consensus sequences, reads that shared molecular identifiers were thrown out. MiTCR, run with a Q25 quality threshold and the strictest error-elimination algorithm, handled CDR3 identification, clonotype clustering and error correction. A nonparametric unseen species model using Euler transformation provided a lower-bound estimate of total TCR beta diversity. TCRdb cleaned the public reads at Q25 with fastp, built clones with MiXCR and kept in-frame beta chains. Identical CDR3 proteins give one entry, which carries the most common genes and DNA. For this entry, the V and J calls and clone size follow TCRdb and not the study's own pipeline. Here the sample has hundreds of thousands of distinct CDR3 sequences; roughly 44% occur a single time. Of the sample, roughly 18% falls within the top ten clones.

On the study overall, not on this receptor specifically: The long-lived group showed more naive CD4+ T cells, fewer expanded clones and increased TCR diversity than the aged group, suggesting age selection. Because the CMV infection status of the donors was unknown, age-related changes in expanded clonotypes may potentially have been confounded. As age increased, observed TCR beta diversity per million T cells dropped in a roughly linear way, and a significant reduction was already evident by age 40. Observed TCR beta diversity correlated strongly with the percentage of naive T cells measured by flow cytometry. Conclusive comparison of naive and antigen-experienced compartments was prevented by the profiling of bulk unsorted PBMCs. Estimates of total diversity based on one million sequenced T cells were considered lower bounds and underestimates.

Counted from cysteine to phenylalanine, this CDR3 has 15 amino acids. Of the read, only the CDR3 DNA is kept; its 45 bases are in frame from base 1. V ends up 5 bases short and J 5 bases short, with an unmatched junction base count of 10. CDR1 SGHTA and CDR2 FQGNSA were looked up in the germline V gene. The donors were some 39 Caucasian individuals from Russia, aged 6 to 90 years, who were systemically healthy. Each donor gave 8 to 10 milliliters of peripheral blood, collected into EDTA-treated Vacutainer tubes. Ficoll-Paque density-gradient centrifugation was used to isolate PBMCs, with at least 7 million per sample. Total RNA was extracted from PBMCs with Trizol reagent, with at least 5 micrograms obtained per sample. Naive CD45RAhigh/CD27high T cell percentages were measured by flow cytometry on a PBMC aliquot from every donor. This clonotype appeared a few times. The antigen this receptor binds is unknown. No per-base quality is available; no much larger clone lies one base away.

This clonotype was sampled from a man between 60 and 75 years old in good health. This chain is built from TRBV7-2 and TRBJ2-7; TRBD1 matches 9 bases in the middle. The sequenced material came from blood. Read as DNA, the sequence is TGTGCCAGCAGCCCGGAGGGGACAGGGTTCGACGAGCAGTACTTC. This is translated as CASSPEGTGFDEQYF. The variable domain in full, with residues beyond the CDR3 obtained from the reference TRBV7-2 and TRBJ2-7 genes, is GAGVSQSPSNKVTEKGKDVELRCDPISGHTALYWYRQSLGQGLEFLIYFQGNSAPDKSGLPSDRFSAERTGGSVSTLTIQRTQQEDSAVYLCASSPEGTGFDEQYFGPGTRLTVT.